This T cell receptor (beta chain) stems from a study of OX40 agonist ivuxolimab in advanced cancers. Here immunoSEQ multiplex PCR was the method, and the copy in TCRdb shows in-frame clones only, minus some. The table records about 94,000 clones, around 91% of them present only once. On this clone: Its antigen is unidentified.

V was clipped by 1 base and J by 8 bases, with 11 bases between them. The CDR3 spans 14 residues. Germline loops: CDR1 SNHLY, CDR2 FYNNEI. Study-level points and caveats: Some nonresponders likewise displayed low normalized T-cell clonal expansion.

This TCR was sampled from an adult with an advanced solid tumor such as melanoma, head and neck, liver or kidney cancer. The source was CD4+ or CD8+ T cells sorted from blood, collected in a trial of the OX40 agonist ivuxolimab. The gene calls are TRBV2 and TRBJ1-4; D uncertain. Here the CDR3 DNA reads TGTGCCAGCAGTGAAGTTCAACCCGAAGAAAAACTGTTTTTT. Encoded protein: CASSEVQPEEKLFF. Filled out from reference TRBV2 and TRBJ1-4, the complete variable domain reads EPEVTQTPSHQVTQMGQEVILRCVPISNHLYFYWYRQILGQKVEFLVSFYNNEISEKSEIFDDQFSVERPDGSNFTLKIRSTKLEDSAMYFCASSEVQPEEKLFFGSGTQLSVL.